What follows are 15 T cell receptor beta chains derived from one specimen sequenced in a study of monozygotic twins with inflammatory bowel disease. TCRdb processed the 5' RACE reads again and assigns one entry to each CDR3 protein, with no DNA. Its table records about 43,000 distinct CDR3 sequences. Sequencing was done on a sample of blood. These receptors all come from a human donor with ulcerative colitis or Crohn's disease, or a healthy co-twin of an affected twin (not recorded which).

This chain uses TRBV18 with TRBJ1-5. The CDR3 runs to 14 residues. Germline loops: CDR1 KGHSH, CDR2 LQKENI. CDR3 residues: CASSPQDSNQPQHF.

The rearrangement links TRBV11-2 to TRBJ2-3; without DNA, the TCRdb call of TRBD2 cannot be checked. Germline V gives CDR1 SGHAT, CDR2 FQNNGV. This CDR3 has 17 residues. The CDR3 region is CASSHYTGGRTTDTQYF.

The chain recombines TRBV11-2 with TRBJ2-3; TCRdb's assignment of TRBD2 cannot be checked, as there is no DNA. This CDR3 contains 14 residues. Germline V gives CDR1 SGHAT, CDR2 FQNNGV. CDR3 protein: CASVTSGGADTQYF. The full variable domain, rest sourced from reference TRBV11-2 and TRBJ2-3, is EAGVAQSPRYKIIEKRQSVAFWCNPISGHATLYWYQQILGQGPKLLIQFQNNGVVDDSQLPKDRFSAERLKGVDSTLKIQPAKLEDSAVYLCASVTSGGADTQYFGPGTRLTVL.

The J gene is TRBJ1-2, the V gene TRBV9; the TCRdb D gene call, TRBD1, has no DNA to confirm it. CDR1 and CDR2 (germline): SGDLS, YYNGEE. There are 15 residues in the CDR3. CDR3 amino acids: CASSVGTGVGYGYTF.

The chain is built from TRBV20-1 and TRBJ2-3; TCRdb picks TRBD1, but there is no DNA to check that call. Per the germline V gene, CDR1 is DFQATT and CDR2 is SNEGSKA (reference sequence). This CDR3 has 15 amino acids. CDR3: CSADLGTGTTDTQYF.

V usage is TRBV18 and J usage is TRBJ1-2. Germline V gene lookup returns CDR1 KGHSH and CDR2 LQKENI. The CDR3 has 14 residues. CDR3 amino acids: CASSPPSINYGYTF.

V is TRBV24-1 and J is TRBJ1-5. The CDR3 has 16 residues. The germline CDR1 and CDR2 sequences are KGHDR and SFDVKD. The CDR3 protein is CATSKERRDGNQPQHF.

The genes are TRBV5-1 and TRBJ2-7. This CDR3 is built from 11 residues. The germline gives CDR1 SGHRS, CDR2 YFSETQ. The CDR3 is CASSFFYEQYF.

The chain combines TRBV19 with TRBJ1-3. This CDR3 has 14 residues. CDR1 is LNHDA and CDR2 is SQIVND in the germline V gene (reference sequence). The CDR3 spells CASTRGLQMDTIYF.

CDR3 region: CASSLGTLKAFF. The chain is built from TRBV28 and TRBJ1-1; TCRdb lists TRBD1, though no DNA is available to test this call. Germline V lookup: CDR1 MDHEN, CDR2 SYDVKM. This CDR3 contains 12 residues.

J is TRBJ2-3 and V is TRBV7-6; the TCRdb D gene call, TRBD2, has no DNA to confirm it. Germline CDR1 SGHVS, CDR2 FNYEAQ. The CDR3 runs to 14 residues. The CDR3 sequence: CASSFGAQRDTQYF. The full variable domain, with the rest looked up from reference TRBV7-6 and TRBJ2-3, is GAGVSQSPRYKVTKRGQDVALRCDPISGHVSLYWYRQALGQGPEFLTYFNYEAQQDKSGLPNDRFSAERPEGSISTLTIQRTEQRDSAMYRCASSFGAQRDTQYFGPGTRLTVL.

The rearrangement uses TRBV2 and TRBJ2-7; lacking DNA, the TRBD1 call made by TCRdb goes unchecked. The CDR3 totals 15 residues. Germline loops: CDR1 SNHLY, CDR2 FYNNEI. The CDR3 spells CASSGVGDRTYEQYF. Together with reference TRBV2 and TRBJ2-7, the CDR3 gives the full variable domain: EPEVTQTPSHQVTQMGQEVILRCVPISNHLYFYWYRQILGQKVEFLVSFYNNEISEKSEIFDDQFSVERPDGSNFTLKIRSTKLEDSAMYFCASSGVGDRTYEQYFGPGTRLTVT.

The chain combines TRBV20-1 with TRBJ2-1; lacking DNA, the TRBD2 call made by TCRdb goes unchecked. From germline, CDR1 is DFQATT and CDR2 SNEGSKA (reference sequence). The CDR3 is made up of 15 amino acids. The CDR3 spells CSARDVRGGRNEQFF.

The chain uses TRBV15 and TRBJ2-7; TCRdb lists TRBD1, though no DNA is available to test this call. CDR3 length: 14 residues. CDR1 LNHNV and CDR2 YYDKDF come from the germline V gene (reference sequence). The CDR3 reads CATSRGGLAYEQYF.

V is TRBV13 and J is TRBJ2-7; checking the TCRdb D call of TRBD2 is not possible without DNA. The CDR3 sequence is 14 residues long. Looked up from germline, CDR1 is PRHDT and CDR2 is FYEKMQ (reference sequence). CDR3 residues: CASSLGAVPYEQYF. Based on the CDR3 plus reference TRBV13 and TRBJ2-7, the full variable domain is AAGVIQSPRHLIKEKRETATLKCYPIPRHDTVYWYQQGPGQDPQFLISFYEKMQSDKGSIPDRFSAQQFSDYHSELNMSSLELGDSALYFCASSLGAVPYEQYFGPGTRLTVT.